Below, 2 T cell receptor beta chains from the same sample are listed, as sequenced in a study of cytomegalovirus exposure and HLA in healthy donors. In the PCR, 60 Vbeta and 13 Jbeta primers were used. The repertoire was sequenced with immunoSEQ multiplex PCR; TCRdb's copy has only in-frame clones and lacks some. The sample yields just over 200,000 clones, 82% seen once. The specimen sequenced was PBMCs. The receptors come from a woman in her 40s in good health and CMV-seronegative.

The rearrangement links TRBV28 to TRBJ2-6, with D possibly TRBD1 on 6 matching bases. The CDR3 spans 16 residues. V was trimmed by 7 bases and J by 2 bases, leaving 15 bases between them. Germline-derived CDR1 and CDR2 are MDHEN and SYDVKM. The CDR3 sequence is CASTLYRAPGANVLTF. CDR3 sequence (DNA): TGTGCCAGCACACTCTACAGGGCCCCTGGGGCCAACGTCCTGACTTTC.

The rearrangement links TRBV7-9 to TRBJ2-7, with 7 nucleotides matching TRBD2. This CDR3 has 13 amino acids. The V gene end was trimmed by 5 bases and the J gene end by 3 bases; junction bases not matched to a gene: 4. Germline lookup yields CDR1 SEHNR and CDR2 FQNEAQ (reference sequence). CDR3 in amino acids: CASSRPGGYEQYF. In DNA, the CDR3 is TGTGCCAGCAGCCGACCGGGGGGCTACGAGCAGTACTTC.